These 20 T cell receptor beta chains were all obtained from the same sample, sequenced in a study of neurological immune-mediated disorders. TCRdb ran MiXCR on the 5' RACE reads and lists one entry per CDR3 protein. The sample lists some 120,000 distinct CDR3 sequences, around 3% occurring once. The sequencing sample was made of PBMCs. These receptors came from a woman aged 25 to 39 with multiple sclerosis.

This clonotype was counted ten times or more. The gene calls are TRBV12-3 or TRBV12-4 and TRBJ2-3, with 7 bases that match TRBD1. This CDR3 region has 15 residues. Germline trimming cut 10 bases from V and 2 bases from J; bases unmatched to any gene: 12. The CDR3 spells CATRGSGQPTDTQYF. CDR3 bases: TGTGCCACCCGAGGGTCGGGACAGCCCACAGATACGCAGTATTTT.

This clonotype came up many times. V usage is TRBV6-6 and J usage is TRBJ2-7; possible D gene TRBD1, 6 bases. V lost 9 bases and J lost 6, with 18 bases in between. Germline CDR1 is MNHNY and CDR2 is SVGAGI (reference sequence). CDR3 length: 13 amino acids. CDR3 nucleotides: TGTGCCAGTACCGGGACACGGTTCTCCGAGCAGTACTTC. It translates to CASTGTRFSEQYF.

The table lists this clonotype with many counts. The J gene is TRBJ2-2, the V gene TRBV20-1; a possible D gene is TRBD2 (6 bases). Germline V gene lookup returns CDR1 DFQATT and CDR2 SNEGSKA (reference sequence). This CDR3 comprises 12 residues. Trimming stripped 7 bases from V and 7 bases from J, with 13 bases between. The DNA for the CDR3 is TGCAGTGTTGGAGGGCGGAACGGGGAGCTGTTTTTT. Protein product: CSVGGRNGELFF.

This clonotype was detected many times. The chain uses TRBV20-1 and TRBJ2-7, with 10 bases that match TRBD2. V lost 2 bases to trimming and J lost 5 bases; unmatched junction nucleotides: 6. This CDR3 region has 14 residues. Germline V gene lookup returns CDR1 DFQATT and CDR2 SNEGSKA (reference sequence). The CDR3 DNA is TGCAGTGCTAGACCTAGCGGGAGTTTCGACGAGCAGTACTTC. It codes for CSARPSGSFDEQYF.

This clonotype was seen many times. V usage is TRBV7-9 and J usage is TRBJ2-7, with a tentative D call TRBD2 (5 bases). This CDR3 is built from 15 residues. Looked up from germline, CDR1 is SEHNR and CDR2 is FQNEAQ (reference sequence). Trimming removed 3 bases at V and 4 bases at J, with 16 bases between. CDR3 sequence (DNA): TGTGCCAGCAGCTTGGCGGGTCGGCCAGCATACGAGCAGTACTTC. Its protein product is CASSLAGRPAYEQYF.

In this sample, this clonotype turned up many times. The chain employs TRBV11-3 and TRBJ1-1; D remains ambiguous. Trimming removed 6 bases at V and 1 base at J, with 9 bases between. CDR1 and CDR2 from the germline V gene are SGHNT and YENEEA. The CDR3 spans 13 residues. CDR3 coding DNA: TGTGCCAGCAGTACACGGGGGAACACTGAAGCTTTCTTT. Protein sequence: CASSTRGNTEAFF.

This clonotype was seen ten or more times. The chain recombines TRBV5-1 with TRBJ1-1; 9 bases map to TRBD1. J was trimmed by 4 bases and V by 2 bases; bases with no gene match: 6. The CDR3 runs 15 residues. The V gene's germline CDR1 is SGHRS and CDR2 YFSETQ. The CDR3 reads CASSFAGQGGTEAFF. The CDR3 DNA follows: TGCGCCAGCAGCTTTGCGGGACAGGGCGGCACTGAAGCTTTCTTT.

In this sample, this clonotype turned up many times. The chain combines TRBV20-1 with TRBJ2-3; 9 bases are shared with TRBD2. The CDR3 covers 16 residues. The germline CDR1 and CDR2 sequences are DFQATT and SNEGSKA (reference sequence). V lost 1 base and J lost 2; bases outside the gene matches: 7. Here the CDR3 DNA reads TGCAGTGCTAGAGCGAGGGCGGGAGGGAACACAGATACGCAGTATTTT. Its protein product is CSARARAGGNTDTQYF.

This clonotype has at least ten counts. The genes are TRBV3-1 and TRBJ2-2; 8 bases fit TRBD2. The germline gives CDR1 LGHDT, CDR2 YNNKEL (reference sequence). The CDR3 sequence is 18 residues long. V was pared by 4 bases and J by 0 bases, with 10 bases of the junction left unmatched. The chain's CDR3 is CASSRRTVAGTNTGELFF. As DNA, the CDR3 is TGTGCCAGCAGCCGCCGCACGGTAGCGGGAACGAACACCGGGGAGCTGTTTTTT.

This clonotype was counted ten times or more. V usage is TRBV10-1 and J usage is TRBJ1-1, with no clear D. The CDR3 covers 13 residues. The germline CDR1 and CDR2 sequences are WNHNN and SYGVQD (reference sequence). V was trimmed by 3 bases and J by 1 base, leaving 6 bases between them. CDR3 sequence (DNA): TGCGCCAGCAGTGAAACCCCGAACACTGAAGCTTTCTTT. Its protein is CASSETPNTEAFF.

J is TRBJ1-2 and V is TRBV21-1. TRBV21-1 is marked as a pseudogene. This CDR3 is built from 16 residues. The CDR3 DNA sequence: TGTGCCAGCTCCTGGAGGGGATGCGCTATCTTCTATGGCTACACCTTC. It specifies CASSWRGCAIFYGYTF.

This clonotype has at least ten counts. CDR3 sequence reads: CASSLAGTSGYEQYF. The CDR3 DNA reads as TGTGCCAGCAGCTTAGCCGGGACTAGCGGGTACGAGCAGTACTTC. This chain joins TRBV6-2 or TRBV6-3 and TRBJ2-7, with 12 bases lining up with TRBD2. CDR3 length: 15 residues. V shed 6 bases, J shed 4 bases, and the junction held 7 bases outside the gene matches. Per germline, CDR1 MNHEY and CDR2 SVGEGT.

This clonotype was detected many times. V and J are TRBV6-2 or TRBV6-3 and TRBJ1-2; D may be TRBD1 (5 bases). The CDR3 runs 15 residues. The germline V gene encodes CDR1 MNHEY and CDR2 SVGEGT. Between the trimmed V and J ends, which lost 6 bases and 6 bases, there was a span of 20 bases. CDR3: CASSQGQGTADGYTF. The CDR3 coding sequence is TGTGCCAGCAGCCAAGGTCAGGGAACTGCTGATGGCTACACCTTC.

In this sample, this clonotype turned up many times. The V and J genes are TRBV7-9 and TRBJ2-1; D remains unclear. V was shortened by 3 bases and J by 4 bases, with 13 bases between the two germline ends. This CDR3 contains 15 residues. Germline assignment: CDR1 SEHNR and CDR2 FQNEAQ (reference sequence). The CDR3 is CASSFGFSEYNEQFF. CDR3 sequence (DNA): TGTGCCAGCAGCTTTGGGTTTTCGGAGTACAATGAGCAGTTCTTC.

This clonotype was observed many times. The chain carries TRBV6-2 or TRBV6-3 and TRBJ2-2; the match to TRBD1 covers 7 bases. Germline V gene data show CDR1 as MNHEY and CDR2 as SVGEGT. Unmatched junction bases numbered 6, after V lost 5 bases and J lost 6 bases. CDR3 length: 14 amino acids. CDR3 protein: CASSIDRAAGELFF. Written as DNA, the CDR3 is TGTGCCAGCAGTATCGACAGGGCTGCCGGGGAGCTGTTTTTT.

This clonotype was found many times. The V and J genes are TRBV28 and TRBJ2-7, with D possibly TRBD1 on 5 matching bases. CDR1 is MDHEN, CDR2 SYDVKM, per germline. V was clipped by 11 bases and J by 2 bases, with 19 bases between them. The CDR3 loop spans 14 amino acids. CDR3 sequence: CASQGAGPPYEQYF. In nucleotides, the CDR3 is TGTGCCTCCCAAGGGGCAGGACCGCCCTACGAGCAGTACTTC.

This clonotype was seen many times. This chain connects TRBV12-3 or TRBV12-4 to TRBJ1-5, with 9 bases that match TRBD1. After removal of 7 bases from V and 4 bases from J, the junction contained 5 bases not matched to a gene. The CDR3 runs to 14 residues. The CDR3 is CASNDRGGNQPQHF. The CDR3 coding sequence is TGTGCCAGCAACGACAGGGGGGGGAATCAGCCCCAGCATTTT.

This clonotype was detected ten times or more. J is TRBJ1-4 and V is TRBV6-6; 12 bases are shared with TRBD1. The CDR3 sequence is 16 residues long. Trimming cost V 6 bases and J 6 bases; bases outside gene matches: 8. Germline CDR1 and CDR2: MNHNY and SVGAGI (reference sequence). The CDR3 here is CASRGQGALSYEKLFF. The CDR3 DNA reads TGTGCCAGCAGGGGACAGGGGGCGCTTTCATATGAAAAACTGTTTTTT.

This clonotype was recorded many times. The rearrangement links TRBV20-1 to TRBJ1-2, with D perhaps matching TRBD1 (5 bases). The V gene's germline CDR1 is DFQATT and CDR2 SNEGSKA (reference sequence). Between the trimmed V and J ends, which lost 0 bases and 8 bases, there was a span of 16 bases. The CDR3 runs to 14 residues. The CDR3 sequence is CSARDPEGRHGYTF. CDR3 bases: TGCAGTGCTAGAGATCCTGAGGGGAGGCACGGCTACACCTTC.

The rearrangement uses TRBV20-1 and TRBJ2-3; the D gene is possibly TRBD1 (6 bases). Germline loops: CDR1 DFQATT, CDR2 SNEGSKA (reference sequence). Trimming took 5 bases from V and 2 from J, leaving 14 bases between them. The CDR3 extends over 14 amino acids. The CDR3 reads CSASQGHLTDTQYF. In DNA, the CDR3 is TGCAGTGCTTCGCAGGGACATCTCACAGATACGCAGTATTTT.